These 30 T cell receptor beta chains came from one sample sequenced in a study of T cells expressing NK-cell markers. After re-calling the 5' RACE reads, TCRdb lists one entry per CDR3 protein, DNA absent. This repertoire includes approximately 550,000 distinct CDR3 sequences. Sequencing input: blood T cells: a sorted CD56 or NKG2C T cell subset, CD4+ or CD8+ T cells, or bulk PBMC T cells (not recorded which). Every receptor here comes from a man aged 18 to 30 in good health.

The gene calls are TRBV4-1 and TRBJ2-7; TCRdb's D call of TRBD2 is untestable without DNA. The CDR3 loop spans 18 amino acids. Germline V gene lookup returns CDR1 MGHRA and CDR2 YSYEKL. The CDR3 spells CASSQELPGASVSYEQYF.

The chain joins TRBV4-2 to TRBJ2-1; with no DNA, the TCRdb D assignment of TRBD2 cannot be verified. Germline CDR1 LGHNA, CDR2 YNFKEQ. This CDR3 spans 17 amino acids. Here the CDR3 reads CASSQVIGTSGDGEQFF.

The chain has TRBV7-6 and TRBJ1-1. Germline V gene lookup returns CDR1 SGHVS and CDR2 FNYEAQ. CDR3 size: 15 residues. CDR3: CASSERTYSNTEAFF.

CDR3 sequence reads: CSVVGRGNGANVLTF. The genes are TRBV29-1 and TRBJ2-6; absent DNA, TCRdb's TRBD1 call cannot be checked. The CDR3 runs to 15 residues. CDR1 and CDR2 from the germline V gene are SQVTM and ANQGSEA.

Here the CDR3 reads CAIRESDRVRSGNTIYF. The rearrangement links TRBV10-3 to TRBJ1-3. The CDR3 has 17 amino acids. The germline V gene encodes CDR1 ENHRY and CDR2 SYGVKD.

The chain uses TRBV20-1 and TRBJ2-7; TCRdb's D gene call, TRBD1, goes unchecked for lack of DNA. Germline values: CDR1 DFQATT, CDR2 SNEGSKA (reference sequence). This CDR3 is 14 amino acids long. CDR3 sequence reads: CSARGAVLPVWQYF.

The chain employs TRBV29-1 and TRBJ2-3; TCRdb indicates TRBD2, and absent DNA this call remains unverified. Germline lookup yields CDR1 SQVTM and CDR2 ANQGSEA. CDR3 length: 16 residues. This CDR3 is CSVEGGLGLEPDTQYF.

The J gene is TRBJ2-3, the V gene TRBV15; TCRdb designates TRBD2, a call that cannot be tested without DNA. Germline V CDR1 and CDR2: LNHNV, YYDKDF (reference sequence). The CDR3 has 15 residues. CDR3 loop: CATETVTAGTDTQYF.

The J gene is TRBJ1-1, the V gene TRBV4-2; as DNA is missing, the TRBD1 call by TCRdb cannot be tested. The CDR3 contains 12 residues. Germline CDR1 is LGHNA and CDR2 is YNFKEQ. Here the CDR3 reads CASSHEPGEAFF.

CDR3 protein: CASSLSGSTGNTIYF. The genes are TRBV27 and TRBJ1-3. Germline CDR1 MNHEY, CDR2 SMNVEV (reference sequence). CDR3 length equals 15 residues.

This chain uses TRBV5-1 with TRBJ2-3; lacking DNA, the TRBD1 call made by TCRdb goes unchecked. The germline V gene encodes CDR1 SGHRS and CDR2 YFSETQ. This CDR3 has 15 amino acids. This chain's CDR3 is CASNLRTGLTDTQYF. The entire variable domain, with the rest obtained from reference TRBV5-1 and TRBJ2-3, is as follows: KAGVTQTPRYLIKTRGQQVTLSCSPISGHRSVSWYQQTPGQGLQFLFEYFSETQRNKGNFPGRFSGRQFSNSRSEMNVSTLELGDSALYLCASNLRTGLTDTQYFGPGTRLTVL.

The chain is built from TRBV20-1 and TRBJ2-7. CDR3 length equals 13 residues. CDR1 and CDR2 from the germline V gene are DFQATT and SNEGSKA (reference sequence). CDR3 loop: CSAKDASGYEQYF.

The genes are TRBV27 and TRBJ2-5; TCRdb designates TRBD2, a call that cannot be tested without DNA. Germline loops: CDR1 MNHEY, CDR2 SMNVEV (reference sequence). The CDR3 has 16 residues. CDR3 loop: CASSRTAAEEQETQYF.

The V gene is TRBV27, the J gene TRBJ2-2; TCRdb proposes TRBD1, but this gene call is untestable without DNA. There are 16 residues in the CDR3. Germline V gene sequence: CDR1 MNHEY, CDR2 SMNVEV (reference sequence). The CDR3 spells CASSNPLREGTGELFF.

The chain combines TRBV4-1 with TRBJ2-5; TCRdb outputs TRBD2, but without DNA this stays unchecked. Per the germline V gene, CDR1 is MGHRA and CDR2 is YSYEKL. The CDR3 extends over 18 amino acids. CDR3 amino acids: CASSQVFGGRAYQETQYF.

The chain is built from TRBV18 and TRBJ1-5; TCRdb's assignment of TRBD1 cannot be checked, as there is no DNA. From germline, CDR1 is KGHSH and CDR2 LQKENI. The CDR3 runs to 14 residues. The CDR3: CASSEGQGSQPQHF.

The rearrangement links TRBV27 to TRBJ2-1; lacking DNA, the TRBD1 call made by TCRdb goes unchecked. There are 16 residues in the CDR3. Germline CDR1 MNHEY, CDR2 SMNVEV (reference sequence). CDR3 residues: CASSFEGSRSYNEQFF.

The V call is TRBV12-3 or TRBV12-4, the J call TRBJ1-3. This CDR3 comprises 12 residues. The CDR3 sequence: CASSSSEDTIYF.

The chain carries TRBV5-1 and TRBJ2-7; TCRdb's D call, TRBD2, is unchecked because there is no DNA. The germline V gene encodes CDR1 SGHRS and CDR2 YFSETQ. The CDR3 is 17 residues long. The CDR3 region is CASSLGLAGGNTYEQYF.

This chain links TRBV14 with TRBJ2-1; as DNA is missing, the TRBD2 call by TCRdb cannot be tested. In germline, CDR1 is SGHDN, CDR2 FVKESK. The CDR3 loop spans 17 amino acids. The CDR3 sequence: CASSQESLPWTYNEQFF.

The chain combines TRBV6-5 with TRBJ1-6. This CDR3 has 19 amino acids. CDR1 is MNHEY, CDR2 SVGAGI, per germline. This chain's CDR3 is CASSYMVEGLSSYNSPLHF.

CDR3 sequence: CASSHSNQGLNYGYTF. V and J are TRBV3-1 and TRBJ1-2; TCRdb gives TRBD1 as the D gene, but with no DNA this cannot be confirmed. The CDR3 has 16 residues. In germline, CDR1 is LGHDT, CDR2 YNNKEL (reference sequence).

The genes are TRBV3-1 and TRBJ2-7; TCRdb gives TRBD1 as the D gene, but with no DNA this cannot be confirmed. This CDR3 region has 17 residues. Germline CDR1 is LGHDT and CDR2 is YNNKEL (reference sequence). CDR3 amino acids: CASSHSFSNRGNNEQYF.

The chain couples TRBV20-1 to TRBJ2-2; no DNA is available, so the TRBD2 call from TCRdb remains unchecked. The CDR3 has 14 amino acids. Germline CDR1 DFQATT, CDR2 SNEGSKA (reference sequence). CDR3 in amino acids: CSANPTSGSGELFF.

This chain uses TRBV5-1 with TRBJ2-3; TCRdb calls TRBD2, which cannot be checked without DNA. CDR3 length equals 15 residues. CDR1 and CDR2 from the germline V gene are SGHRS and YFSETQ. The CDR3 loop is CASSLWVESQDTQYF.

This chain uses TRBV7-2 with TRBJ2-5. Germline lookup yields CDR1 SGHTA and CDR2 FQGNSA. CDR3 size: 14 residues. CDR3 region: CASSTDSAVGTQYF.

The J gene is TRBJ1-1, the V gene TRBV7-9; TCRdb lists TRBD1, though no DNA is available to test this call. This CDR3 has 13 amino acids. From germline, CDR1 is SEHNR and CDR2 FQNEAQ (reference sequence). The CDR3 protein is CASTRGMNTEAFF.

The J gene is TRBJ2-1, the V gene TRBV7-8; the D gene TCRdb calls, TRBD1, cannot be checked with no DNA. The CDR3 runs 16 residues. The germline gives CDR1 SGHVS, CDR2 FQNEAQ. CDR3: CASSLGGTGFYNEQFF.

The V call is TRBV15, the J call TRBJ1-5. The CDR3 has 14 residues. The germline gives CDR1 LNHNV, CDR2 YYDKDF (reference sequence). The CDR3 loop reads CATKGDSSNQPQHF.

The CDR3 sequence is CASKISDSREAFF. The chain combines TRBV12-3 or TRBV12-4 with TRBJ1-1; no DNA is available, so the TRBD1 call from TCRdb remains unchecked. CDR3 length equals 13 residues.